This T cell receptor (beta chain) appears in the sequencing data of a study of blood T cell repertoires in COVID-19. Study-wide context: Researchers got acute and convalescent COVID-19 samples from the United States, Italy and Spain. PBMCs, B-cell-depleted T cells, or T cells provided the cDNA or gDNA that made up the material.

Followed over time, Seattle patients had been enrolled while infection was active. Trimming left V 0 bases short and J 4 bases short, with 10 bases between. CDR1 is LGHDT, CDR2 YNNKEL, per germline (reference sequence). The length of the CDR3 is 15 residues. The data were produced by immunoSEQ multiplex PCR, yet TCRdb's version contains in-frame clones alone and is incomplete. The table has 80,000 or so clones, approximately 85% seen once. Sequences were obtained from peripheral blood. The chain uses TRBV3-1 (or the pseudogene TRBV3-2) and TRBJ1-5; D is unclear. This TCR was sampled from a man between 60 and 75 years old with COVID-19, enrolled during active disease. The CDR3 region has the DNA TGTGCCAGCAGCCAAGATATAACAGCAAATCAGCCCCAGCATTTT. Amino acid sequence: CASSQDITANQPQHF.